The source of this T cell receptor (beta chain) is a study of T cells after posttransplantation cyclophosphamide. Some clones are missing from TCRdb's copy, which holds only in-frame ones; the method was immunoSEQ multiplex PCR. The repertoire consists of about 32,000 clones, with 80% to 90% occurring once and the leading ten covering 15%. Unmatched junction bases numbered 6, after V lost 0 bases and J lost 6 bases. The V gene's germline CDR1 is MNHEY and CDR2 SVGAGI. The CDR3 runs to 15 residues. This TCR derives from a woman aged 40 to 55 with a blood cancer, CMV-positive, and with a related stem cell donor. The sequenced sample was PBMCs. The chain recombines TRBV6-5 with TRBJ2-7, with 9 nucleotides matching TRBD1. CDR3 in amino acids: CASSYSYGTGREQYF. CDR3 bases: TGTGCCAGCAGTTACTCGTATGGGACAGGGCGCGAGCAGTACTTC.